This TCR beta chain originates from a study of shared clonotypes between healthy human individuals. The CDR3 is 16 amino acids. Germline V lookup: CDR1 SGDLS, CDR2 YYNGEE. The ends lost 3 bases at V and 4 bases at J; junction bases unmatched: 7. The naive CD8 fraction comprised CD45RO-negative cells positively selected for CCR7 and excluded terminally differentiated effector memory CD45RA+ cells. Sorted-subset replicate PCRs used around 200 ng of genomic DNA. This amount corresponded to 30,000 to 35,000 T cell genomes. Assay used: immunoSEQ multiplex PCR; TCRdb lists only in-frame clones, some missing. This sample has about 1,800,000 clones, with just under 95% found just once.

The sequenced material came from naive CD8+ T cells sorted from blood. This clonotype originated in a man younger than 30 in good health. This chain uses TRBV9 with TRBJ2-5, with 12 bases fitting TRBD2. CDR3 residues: CASSAGLAGLGETQYF. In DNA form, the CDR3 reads TGTGCCAGCAGCGCCGGACTAGCGGGATTAGGAGAGACCCAGTACTTC.